The 25 T cell receptor beta chains in this list originate from one sample, sequenced in a study of blood T cell repertoires in COVID-19. Only in-frame clones appear in the TCRdb table, and some are missing; sequencing was by immunoSEQ multiplex PCR. The table shows about 110,000 clones, with about 78% occurring only once. The sample comprised peripheral blood. The receptors stem from a human donor in a cohort sampled during active or convalescent COVID-19.

This clone was seen once. V gene TRBV7-8 combines with J gene TRBJ2-2; TRBD2 aligns across 7 bases. CDR1 and CDR2 from the germline V gene are SGHVS and FQNEAQ. CDR3 size: 15 residues. With V trimmed by 1 base and J by 6 bases, 5 bases remained unmatched. The CDR3 reads CASSLVTSRAGELFF. The CDR3 nucleotides read TGTGCCAGCAGCTTAGTGACTAGCAGGGCCGGGGAGCTGTTTTTT.

The V gene is TRBV1, the J gene TRBJ1-1; the table's D call of TRBD1 was not tested on the DNA. TRBV1 is a pseudogene locus. The CDR3 sequence is 17 residues long. The CDR3 DNA follows: TGCACCAGCAGCCTTCTTCATTACGACAGGGGGAACACTGAAGCTTTCTTT. Translating gives CTSSLLHYDRGNTEAFF.

The gene calls are TRBV19 and TRBJ1-5; 7 bases match TRBD1. Germline V gives CDR1 LNHDA, CDR2 SQIVND (reference sequence). The CDR3 sequence is 14 residues long. The V and J ends lost 5 bases and 4 bases, in that order; junction bases with no gene match: 5. CDR3 DNA sequence: TGTGCCAGTAGTGGGGGGACAGCTAATCAGCCCCAGCATTTT. Its protein product is CASSGGTANQPQHF.

This chain joins TRBV18 and TRBJ2-3; perhaps TRBD2 as D (6 bases). Germline-derived CDR1 and CDR2 are KGHSH and LQKENI. Trimming removed 10 bases at V and 1 base at J, with 12 bases between. The CDR3 has 13 residues. CDR3 amino acids: CATQRAGTDTQYF. CDR3 DNA: TGTGCCACCCAGCGGGCCGGCACAGATACGCAGTATTTT. Using reference TRBV18 and TRBJ2-3 for the parts outside the CDR3, the full variable domain is NAGVMQNPRHLVRRRGQEARLRCSPMKGHSHVYWYRQLPEEGLKFMVYLQKENIIDESGMPKERFSAEFPKEGPSILRIQQVVRGDSAAYFCATQRAGTDTQYFGPGTRLTVL.

The V gene is TRBV7-8, the J gene TRBJ2-2; D not certain. V lost 2 bases and J lost 2, with 12 bases in between. The CDR3 extends over 16 amino acids. The germline gives CDR1 SGHVS, CDR2 FQNEAQ. The CDR3 nucleotides read TGTGCCAGCAGCTTATTTGTCACTTTAAACACCGGGGAGCTGTTTTTT. This gives the protein CASSLFVTLNTGELFF.

This clone has only a few counts. The V call is TRBV29-1, the J call TRBJ2-7; tentatively, D is TRBD2 (5 bases). Between the trimmed V and J ends, which lost 4 bases and 2 bases, there was a span of 15 bases. The length of the CDR3 is 14 residues. Germline CDR1 SQVTM, CDR2 ANQGSEA. The CDR3 DNA is TGCAGCGTTGGCGGGCAGATTCCCCCCTACGAGCAGTACTTC. The encoded protein is CSVGGQIPPYEQYF.

The chain carries TRBV10-3 and TRBJ1-5, with D uncertain. This CDR3 contains 13 residues. Germline V CDR1 and CDR2: ENHRY, SYGVKD. V shed 7 bases and J shed 3 bases, with 10 bases lying between them. CDR3: CAIKNSYNQPQHF. CDR3 DNA: TGTGCCATCAAAAACAGCTACAATCAGCCCCAGCATTTT.

This clone was counted only a few times. V usage is TRBV9 and J usage is TRBJ2-7; the match to TRBD1 covers 8 bases. The germline V gene has CDR1 SGDLS and CDR2 YYNGEE. The CDR3 is made up of 15 amino acids. The V segment lost 3 bases and the J segment 0 bases; nucleotides outside the gene matches: 5. This CDR3 is CASSGGDRRSYEQYF. The DNA for the CDR3 is TGTGCCAGCAGCGGGGGGGACAGGCGCTCCTACGAGCAGTACTTC. Supplemented by reference TRBV9 and TRBJ2-7, the full variable domain reads DSGVTQTPKHLITATGQRVTLRCSPRSGDLSVYWYQQSLDQGLQFLIQYYNGEERAKGNILERFSAQQFPDLHSELNLSSLELGDSALYFCASSGGDRRSYEQYFGPGTRLTVT.

The chain has TRBV28 and TRBJ1-5; the D is unclear. The CDR3 is 13 residues long. V lost 6 bases and J lost 6, with 12 bases in between. Per germline, CDR1 MDHEN and CDR2 SYDVKM. The CDR3 DNA is TGTGCCAGCAGCCGCCGGGGAAGTCAGCCCCAGCATTTT. Protein sequence: CASSRRGSQPQHF.

V gene TRBV18 combines with J gene TRBJ2-5; the D gene is possibly TRBD1 (5 bases). The length of the CDR3 is 15 residues. CDR1 is KGHSH and CDR2 is LQKENI in the germline V gene. The V and J ends lost 0 bases and 4 bases respectively, with 12 bases between them. The CDR3 protein is CASSPPLRGRETQYF. CDR3 bases: TGTGCCAGCTCACCACCCTTAAGGGGCCGAGAGACCCAGTACTTC.

This chain connects TRBV24-1 to TRBJ2-1, with 7 bases that match TRBD2. Germline values: CDR1 KGHDR, CDR2 SFDVKD. There are 19 residues in the CDR3. Trimming at V came to 1 base and at J to 4 bases, leaving 15 bases not matched to a gene. CDR3 in DNA: TGTGCCACCAGTGATTTAGGGTTAAGACTAGCTGTCTCTTACAATGAGCAGTTCTTC. This translates into CATSDLGLRLAVSYNEQFF.

V gene TRBV5-1 combines with J gene TRBJ1-4; no definite D call. V lost 0 bases and J lost 4, with 13 bases in between. CDR3 size: 16 residues. Looked up from germline, CDR1 is SGHRS and CDR2 is YFSETQ. The CDR3 is CASSLAGGRINEKLFF. For the CDR3, the DNA is TGCGCCAGCAGCTTGGCCGGCGGCAGAATTAATGAAAAACTGTTTTTT.

The rearrangement uses TRBV19 and TRBJ1-4; a weak D match, TRBD1 (5 bases). The CDR3 has 14 amino acids. The germline V and J ends were trimmed by 3 bases and 7 bases, with 12 bases remaining between them. CDR1 and CDR2 (germline): LNHDA, SQIVND (reference sequence). The CDR3 loop reads CASSIRGRSEKLFF. In nucleotides, the CDR3 is TGTGCCAGTAGTATTAGGGGAAGAAGTGAAAAACTGTTTTTT.

The DNA for the CDR3 is TGCGCCAGCAGCCGGGACAGAGGGGACACAGATACGCAGTATTTT. Translated: CASSRDRGDTDTQYF. This rearrangement joins TRBV10-2 to TRBJ2-3; TRBD1 agrees at 7 bases. V dropped 6 bases and J dropped 2; count of bases not matched to a gene: 8. The CDR3 length is 15 residues. Germline V gene sequence: CDR1 WSHSY, CDR2 SAAADI.

This clone has just a few counts. CDR3 sequence: CAISDRGQWGYTF. The CDR3 nucleotides read TGTGCCATCAGTGACAGGGGTCAATGGGGCTACACCTTC. The chain is built from TRBV10-3 and TRBJ1-2; possibly TRBD1 for D (6 bases). Germline CDR1 ENHRY, CDR2 SYGVKD. CDR3 length: 13 amino acids. The V and J ends lost 3 bases and 8 bases respectively, with 13 bases between them.

The J gene is TRBJ2-7, the V gene TRBV5-6; weak D call: TRBD2 (6 bases). CDR1 SGHDT and CDR2 YYEEEE come from the germline V gene. The ends were cut back, 3 bases at V and 4 bases at J, with 17 bases in the middle. The CDR3 has 15 residues. The DNA of the CDR3 is TGTGCCAGCAGCTGGGTCCACGGGGGTGGGTACGAGCAGTACTTC. Amino acid sequence: CASSWVHGGGYEQYF.

The chain combines TRBV29-1 with TRBJ2-6; no reliable D call. Trimming pared 2 bases from V and 4 bases from J, leaving 18 bases between. The germline V gene has CDR1 SQVTM and CDR2 ANQGSEA. The CDR3 has 17 amino acids. CDR3 region: CSVENPLPLEGANVLTF. The CDR3 nucleotides read TGCAGCGTTGAAAATCCGTTGCCTCTAGAAGGGGCCAACGTCCTGACTTTC.

This sequence joins TRBV4-2 and TRBJ2-1, with 7 bases identical to TRBD1. CDR3 length equals 13 residues. CDR1 is LGHNA and CDR2 is YNFKEQ in the germline V gene. Losses at the gene ends were 0 bases for V and 8 bases for J; bases not matched to a gene: 1. The CDR3 DNA sequence: TGTGCCAGCAGCCAAGATACAGGGGATGAGCAGTTCTTC. The encoded protein is CASSQDTGDEQFF.

This clone was seen once. The genes are TRBV5-1 and TRBJ2-7, with 7 bases matching TRBD1. V shed 4 bases, J shed 5 bases, and the junction held 12 bases outside the gene matches. The CDR3 runs 15 residues. Germline V gene data show CDR1 as SGHRS and CDR2 as YFSETQ. The CDR3 here is CASSQSTGVLNEQYF. The CDR3 nucleotides read TGCGCCAGCAGCCAATCTACAGGGGTGCTAAACGAGCAGTACTTC.

This sequence joins TRBV7-2 and TRBJ1-4; 10 bases match TRBD1. Germline V CDR1 and CDR2: SGHTA, FQGNSA. V lost 1 base, J lost 12 bases, and 8 bases stayed unmatched. The CDR3 is 15 residues long. In DNA form, the CDR3 reads TGTGCCAGCAGCTTAGGGACAGGGGGGTTGATGGAACTGTTTTTT. Protein product: CASSLGTGGLMELFF.

This clone was seen repeatedly, ten times or more. The chain couples TRBV28 to TRBJ2-1; 10 nucleotides agree with TRBD2. Germline CDR1 reads MDHEN; CDR2 reads SYDVKM. This CDR3 is 15 amino acids long. V shed 2 bases, J shed 8 bases, and the junction held 6 bases outside the gene matches. The CDR3, as DNA: TGTGCCAGCAGTTTACTAGCGGGAGAAGTGCATGAGCAGTTCTTC. Translation: CASSLLAGEVHEQFF.

In nucleotides, the CDR3 is TGTGCCAGCAGCTTAGGGCCCGAGCAGTACTTC. Translating it yields CASSLGPEQYF. The chain carries TRBV7-9 and TRBJ2-7; D unresolved. CDR1 and CDR2 from the germline V gene are SEHNR and FQNEAQ (reference sequence). V lost 1 base to trimming and J lost 6 bases, with 4 bases between them. The CDR3 is 11 amino acids.

This chain uses TRBV6-2 or TRBV6-3 with TRBJ2-2; unclear D gene. V was cut by 6 bases and J by 4 bases, with 21 bases left in between. The CDR3 runs to 17 residues. Per germline, CDR1 MNHEY and CDR2 SVGEGT. The CDR3 sequence is CASSRPEVFLVTGELFF. The DNA for the CDR3 is TGTGCCAGCAGCCGACCCGAGGTTTTTTTGGTCACCGGGGAGCTGTTTTTT.

This clone came up once. The V gene is TRBV6-5, the J gene TRBJ1-2; no reliable D call. The CDR3 sequence is 13 residues long. V lost 6 bases and J 2 bases, leaving 10 bases between the germline ends. CDR1 and CDR2 from the germline V gene are MNHEY and SVGAGI. The CDR3 loop is CASSRQANYGYTF. CDR3 in DNA: TGTGCCAGCAGCCGCCAGGCCAACTATGGCTACACCTTC.

There are a few counts of this clone. This chain connects TRBV7-9 to TRBJ2-7; perhaps TRBD1 as D (6 bases). V was clipped by 4 bases and J by 2 bases, with 12 bases between them. The CDR3 extends over 14 amino acids. CDR1 is SEHNR, CDR2 FQNEAQ, per germline (reference sequence). The CDR3 loop is CASSSPGQTYEQYF. CDR3 nucleotides: TGTGCCAGCAGCTCTCCGGGACAAACCTACGAGCAGTACTTC.